These T cell receptor beta chains were read from a single sample in a study of T cell responses to AZD1222 COVID-19 vaccine. TCRdb's copy holds only in-frame clones and misses some; the assay was immunoSEQ multiplex PCR. The table includes 90,000 to 100,000 clones, about 85% detected once. Sequencing was performed on peripheral blood, taken on day 0 of AZD1222 vaccination. The receptors were sampled from an adult in good health. The CDR3 runs from the conserved cysteine through the conserved F or W. The D gene is left open where the match is weak. Clone size is shown for a subset of rows, as once, few, many or a class of expanded clone.

d_call	clone_size	v_call	j_call	cdr3_length	cdr3_aa	cdr3_nt
TRBD1	NA	TRBV9	TRBJ1-1	15	CASRPPGQGDTEAFF	TGTGCCAGCAGACCACCGGGACAGGGGGATACTGAAGCTTTCTTT
TRBD1	NA	TRBV5-6	TRBJ1-6	13	CASSWDRDSPLHF	TGTGCCAGCAGCTGGGACAGGGACTCACCCCTCCACTTT
NA	NA	TRBV7-3	TRBJ1-2	14	CASSSAAVNYGYTF	TGTGCCAGCAGCTCCGCCGCGGTTAACTATGGCTACACCTTC
NA	NA	TRBV10-2	TRBJ1-1	14	CASSEFTGNTEAFF	TGCGCCAGCAGTGAGTTTACGGGGAACACTGAAGCTTTCTTT
TRBD1	NA	TRBV18	TRBJ1-3	14	CASSRTGGGNTIYF	TGTGCCAGCTCGCGTACAGGGGGTGGAAACACCATATATTTT
NA	NA	TRBV7-3	TRBJ2-2	13	CASSLGGTGELFF	TGTGCCAGCAGCTTAGGGGGAACCGGGGAGCTGTTTTTT
TRBD1	NA	TRBV29-1	TRBJ2-7	14	CSAKPGQGPYEQYF	TGCAGCGCAAAACCGGGACAGGGACCCTACGAGCAGTACTTC
TRBD2	NA	TRBV6-4	TRBJ2-1	16	CASSDVLRGDYNEQFF	TGTGCCAGCAGTGACGTGTTACGGGGGGACTACAATGAGCAGTTCTTC
NA	NA	TRBV5-1	TRBJ2-2	14	CASRPGQTTGELFF	TGTGCCAGCAGGCCGGGACAAACCACCGGGGAGCTGTTTTTT
NA	once	TRBV15	TRBJ1-4	15	CATSRGGGTNEKLFF	TGTGCCACCAGCCGAGGGGGAGGAACTAATGAAAAACTGTTTTTT
NA	once	TRBV6-5	TRBJ2-5	10	CASSLLTQYF	TGTGCCAGCAGTCTTCTGACCCAGTACTTC
NA	NA	TRBV7-8	TRBJ1-1	14	CASSRRPRGSEAFF	TGTGCCAGCAGTCGGCGGCCAAGGGGGAGTGAAGCTTTCTTT
TRBD1	NA	TRBV3-1/TRBV3-2	TRBJ1-1	13	CASSWGQGAEAFF	TGTGCCAGCAGTTGGGGACAGGGGGCTGAAGCTTTCTTT
NA	few	TRBV7-3	TRBJ2-3	15	CASSGFGGTTDTQYF	TGTGCCAGCAGCGGATTTGGGGGGACCACAGATACGCAGTATTTT
TRBD2	NA	TRBV18	TRBJ2-3	15	CASSHGTSETDTQYF	TGTGCCAGCTCACATGGGACTAGCGAAACAGATACGCAGTATTTT
NA	NA	TRBV19	TRBJ1-3	16	CASSIGAGRSGNTIYF	TGTGCCAGTAGTATTGGCGCAGGGAGGTCAGGAAACACCATATATTTT
NA	few	TRBV11-2	TRBJ1-2	16	CASSSPKGGLDYGYTF	TGTGCCAGCAGCTCACCTAAGGGGGGCCTTGACTATGGCTACACCTTC
NA	NA	TRBV7-9	TRBJ2-3	13	CASSGVSGYTQYF	TGTGCCAGCTCAGGGGTTTCGGGCTATACGCAGTATTTT
NA	NA	TRBV14	TRBJ2-1	14	CASSPQISYNEQFF	TGTGCCAGCAGCCCTCAGATCTCCTACAATGAGCAGTTCTTC
NA	NA	TRBV7-8	TRBJ1-2	15	CASSLPLRANYGYTF	TGTGCCAGCAGCCTACCGCTAAGAGCTAACTATGGCTACACCTTC
NA	NA	TRBV7-9	TRBJ2-1	18	CASSLKVAGLPPRDEQFF	TGTGCCAGCAGCTTAAAGGTCGCAGGCCTACCTCCTCGAGATGAGCAGTTCTTC
NA	few	TRBV6-2/TRBV6-3	TRBJ2-2	13	CASSSRTTGELFF	TGTGCCAGCAGTTCCCGTACCACCGGGGAGCTGTTTTTT
NA	NA	TRBV7-9	TRBJ1-5	14	CASSLLGGNQPQHF	TGTGCCAGCAGCTTATTGGGAGGGAATCAGCCCCAGCATTTT
NA	medium-sized	TRBV4-1	TRBJ2-7	16	CASSQEIRGGESEQYF	TGCGCCAGCAGCCAAGAAATTCGTGGTGGGGAGAGCGAGCAGTACTTC
NA	NA	TRBV9	TRBJ2-5	14	CASSARQNQETQYF	TGTGCCAGCAGCGCCCGACAGAACCAAGAGACCCAGTACTTC
NA	NA	TRBV15	TRBJ1-6	16	CATSRAGGAKGSPLHF	TGTGCCACCAGCAGAGCTGGGGGGGCCAAAGGTTCACCCCTCCACTTT
NA	few	TRBV7-8	TRBJ1-6	14	CASSLERGRSPLHF	TGTGCCAGCAGCTTAGAACGGGGGAGGTCACCCCTCCACTTT
NA	NA	TRBV5-4	TRBJ1-1	12	CASSLRADKAFF	TGTGCCAGCAGCTTGAGAGCAGACAAGGCTTTCTTT
TRBD1	NA	TRBV29-1	TRBJ1-4	13	CSVWTGKNEKLFF	TGCAGCGTATGGACAGGGAAAAATGAAAAACTGTTTTTT
NA	NA	TRBV7-6	TRBJ2-7	15	CASSGGGGSSYEQYF	TGTGCCAGCAGCGGAGGGGGGGGCAGCTCCTACGAGCAGTACTTC
TRBD1	NA	TRBV7-8	TRBJ2-1	15	CASSSTGGPYNEQFF	TGTGCCAGCAGCTCGACAGGGGGACCCTACAATGAGCAGTTCTTC
TRBD2	NA	TRBV9	TRBJ2-7	15	CASSVVAGGSSEQYF	TGTGCCAGCAGCGTAGTCGCGGGGGGTTCGTCAGAGCAGTACTTC